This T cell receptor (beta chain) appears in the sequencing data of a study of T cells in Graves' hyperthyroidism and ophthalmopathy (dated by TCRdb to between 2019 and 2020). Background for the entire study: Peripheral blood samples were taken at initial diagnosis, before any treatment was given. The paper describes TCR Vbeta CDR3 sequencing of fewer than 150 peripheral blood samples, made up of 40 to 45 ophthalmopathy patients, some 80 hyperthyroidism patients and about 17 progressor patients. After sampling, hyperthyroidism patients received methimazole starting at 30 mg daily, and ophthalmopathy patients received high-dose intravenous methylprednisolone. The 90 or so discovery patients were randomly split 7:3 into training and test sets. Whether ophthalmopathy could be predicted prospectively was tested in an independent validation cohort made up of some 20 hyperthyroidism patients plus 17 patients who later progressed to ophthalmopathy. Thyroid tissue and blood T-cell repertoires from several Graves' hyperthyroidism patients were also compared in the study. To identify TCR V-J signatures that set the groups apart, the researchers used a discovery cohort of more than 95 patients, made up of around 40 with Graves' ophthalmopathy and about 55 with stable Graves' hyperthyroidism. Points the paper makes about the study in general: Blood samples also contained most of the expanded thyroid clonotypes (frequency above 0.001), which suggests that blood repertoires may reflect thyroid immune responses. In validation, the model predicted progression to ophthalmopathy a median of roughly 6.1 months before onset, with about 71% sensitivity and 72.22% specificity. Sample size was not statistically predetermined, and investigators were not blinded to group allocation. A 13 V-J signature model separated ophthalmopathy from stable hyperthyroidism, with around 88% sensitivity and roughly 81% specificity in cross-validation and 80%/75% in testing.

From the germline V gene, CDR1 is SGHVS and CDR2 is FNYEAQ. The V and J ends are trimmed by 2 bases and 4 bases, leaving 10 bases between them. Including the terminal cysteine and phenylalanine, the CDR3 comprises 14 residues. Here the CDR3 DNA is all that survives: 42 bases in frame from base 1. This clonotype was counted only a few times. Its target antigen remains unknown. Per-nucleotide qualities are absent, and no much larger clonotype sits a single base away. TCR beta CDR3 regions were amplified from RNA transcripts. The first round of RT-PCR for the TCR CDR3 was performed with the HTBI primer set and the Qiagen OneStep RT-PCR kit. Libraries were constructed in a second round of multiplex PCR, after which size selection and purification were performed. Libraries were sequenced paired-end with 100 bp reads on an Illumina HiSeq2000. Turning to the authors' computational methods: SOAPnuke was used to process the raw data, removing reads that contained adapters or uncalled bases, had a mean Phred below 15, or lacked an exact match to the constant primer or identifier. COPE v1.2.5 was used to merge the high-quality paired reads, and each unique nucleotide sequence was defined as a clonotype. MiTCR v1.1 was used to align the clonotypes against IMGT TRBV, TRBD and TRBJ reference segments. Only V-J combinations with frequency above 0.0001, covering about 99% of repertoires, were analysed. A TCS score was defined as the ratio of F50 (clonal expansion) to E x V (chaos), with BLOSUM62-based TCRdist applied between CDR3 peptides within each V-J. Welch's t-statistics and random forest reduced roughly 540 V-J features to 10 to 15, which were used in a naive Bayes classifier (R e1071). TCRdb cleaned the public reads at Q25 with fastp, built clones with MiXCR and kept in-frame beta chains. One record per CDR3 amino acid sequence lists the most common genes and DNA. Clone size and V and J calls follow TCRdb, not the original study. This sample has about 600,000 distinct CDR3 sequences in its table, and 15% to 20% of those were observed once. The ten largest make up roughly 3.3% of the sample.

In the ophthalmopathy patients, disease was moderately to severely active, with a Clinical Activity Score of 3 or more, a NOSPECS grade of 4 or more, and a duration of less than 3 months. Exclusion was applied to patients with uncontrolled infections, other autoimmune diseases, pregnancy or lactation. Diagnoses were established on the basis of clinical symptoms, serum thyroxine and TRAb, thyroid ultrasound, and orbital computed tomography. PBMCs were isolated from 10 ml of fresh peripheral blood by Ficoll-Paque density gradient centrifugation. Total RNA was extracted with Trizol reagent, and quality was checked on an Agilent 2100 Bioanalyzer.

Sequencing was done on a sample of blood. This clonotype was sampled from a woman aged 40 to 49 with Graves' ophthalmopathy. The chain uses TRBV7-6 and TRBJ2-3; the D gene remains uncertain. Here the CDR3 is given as CASSLNVAPDTQYF. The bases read TGTGCCAGCAGCTTAAACGTGGCCCCAGATACGCAGTATTTT. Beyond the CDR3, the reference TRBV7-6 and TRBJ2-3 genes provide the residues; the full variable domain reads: GAGVSQSPRYKVTKRGQDVALRCDPISGHVSLYWYRQALGQGPEFLTYFNYEAQQDKSGLPNDRFSAERPEGSISTLTIQRTEQRDSAMYRCASSLNVAPDTQYFGPGTRLTVL.